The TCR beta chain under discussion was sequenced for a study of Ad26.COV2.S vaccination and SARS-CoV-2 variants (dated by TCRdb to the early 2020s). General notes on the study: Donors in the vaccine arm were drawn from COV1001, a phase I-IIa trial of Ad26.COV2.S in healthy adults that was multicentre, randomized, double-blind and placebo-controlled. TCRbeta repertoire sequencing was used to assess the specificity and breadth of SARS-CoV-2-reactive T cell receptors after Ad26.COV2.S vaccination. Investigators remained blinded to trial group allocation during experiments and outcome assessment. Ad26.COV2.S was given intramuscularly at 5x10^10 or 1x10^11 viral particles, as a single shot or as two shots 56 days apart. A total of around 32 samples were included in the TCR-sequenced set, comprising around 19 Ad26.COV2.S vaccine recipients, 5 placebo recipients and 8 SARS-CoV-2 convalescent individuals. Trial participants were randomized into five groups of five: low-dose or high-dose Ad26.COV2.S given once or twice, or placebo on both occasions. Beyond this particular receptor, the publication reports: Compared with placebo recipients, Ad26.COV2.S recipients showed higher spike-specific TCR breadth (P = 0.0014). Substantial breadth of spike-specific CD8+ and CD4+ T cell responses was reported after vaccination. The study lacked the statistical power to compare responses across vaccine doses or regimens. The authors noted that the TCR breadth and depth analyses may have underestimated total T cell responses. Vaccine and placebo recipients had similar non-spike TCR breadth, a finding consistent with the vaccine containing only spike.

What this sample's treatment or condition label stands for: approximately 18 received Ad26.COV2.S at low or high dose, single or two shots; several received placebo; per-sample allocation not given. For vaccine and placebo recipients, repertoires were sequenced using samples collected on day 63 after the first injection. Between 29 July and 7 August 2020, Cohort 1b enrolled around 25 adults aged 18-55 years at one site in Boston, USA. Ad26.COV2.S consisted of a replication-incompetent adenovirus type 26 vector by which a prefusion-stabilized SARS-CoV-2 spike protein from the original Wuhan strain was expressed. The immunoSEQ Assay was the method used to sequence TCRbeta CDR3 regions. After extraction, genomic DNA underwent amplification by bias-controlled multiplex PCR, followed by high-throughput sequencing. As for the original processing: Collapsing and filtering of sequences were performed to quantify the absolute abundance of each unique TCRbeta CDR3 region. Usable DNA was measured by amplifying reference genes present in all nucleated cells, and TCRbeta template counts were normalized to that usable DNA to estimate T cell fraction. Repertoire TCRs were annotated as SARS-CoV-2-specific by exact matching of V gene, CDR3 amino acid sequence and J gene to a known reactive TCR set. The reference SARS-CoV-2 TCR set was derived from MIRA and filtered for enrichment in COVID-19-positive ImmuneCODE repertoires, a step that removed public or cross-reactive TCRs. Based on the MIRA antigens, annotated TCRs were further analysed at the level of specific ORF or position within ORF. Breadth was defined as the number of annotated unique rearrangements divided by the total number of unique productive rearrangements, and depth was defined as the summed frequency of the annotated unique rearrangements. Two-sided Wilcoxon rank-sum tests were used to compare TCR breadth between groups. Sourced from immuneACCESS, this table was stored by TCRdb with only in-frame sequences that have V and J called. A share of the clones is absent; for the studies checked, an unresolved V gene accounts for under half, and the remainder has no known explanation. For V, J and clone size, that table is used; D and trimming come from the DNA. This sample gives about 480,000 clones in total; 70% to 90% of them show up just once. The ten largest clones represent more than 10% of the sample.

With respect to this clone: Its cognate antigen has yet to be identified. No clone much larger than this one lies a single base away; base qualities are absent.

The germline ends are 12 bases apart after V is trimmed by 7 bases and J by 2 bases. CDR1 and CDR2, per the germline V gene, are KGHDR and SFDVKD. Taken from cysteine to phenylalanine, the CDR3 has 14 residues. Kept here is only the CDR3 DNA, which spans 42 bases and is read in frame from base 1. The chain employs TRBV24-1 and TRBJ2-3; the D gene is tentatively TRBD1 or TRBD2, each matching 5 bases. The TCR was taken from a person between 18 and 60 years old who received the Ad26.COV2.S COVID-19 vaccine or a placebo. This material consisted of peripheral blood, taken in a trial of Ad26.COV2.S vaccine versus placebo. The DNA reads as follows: TGTGCCACCAGACGTGGGACCGACACAGATACGCAGTATTTT. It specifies CATRRGTDTDTQYF.